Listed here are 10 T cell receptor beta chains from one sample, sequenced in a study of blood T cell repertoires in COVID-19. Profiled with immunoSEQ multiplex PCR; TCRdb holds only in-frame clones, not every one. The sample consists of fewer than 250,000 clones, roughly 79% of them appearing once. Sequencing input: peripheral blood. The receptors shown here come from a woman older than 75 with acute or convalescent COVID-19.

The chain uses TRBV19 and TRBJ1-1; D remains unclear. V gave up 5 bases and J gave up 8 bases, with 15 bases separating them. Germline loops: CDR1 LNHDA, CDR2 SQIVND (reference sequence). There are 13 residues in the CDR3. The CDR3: CASSSQVLQEAFF. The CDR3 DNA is TGTGCCAGTAGTTCCCAGGTCCTTCAAGAAGCTTTCTTT.

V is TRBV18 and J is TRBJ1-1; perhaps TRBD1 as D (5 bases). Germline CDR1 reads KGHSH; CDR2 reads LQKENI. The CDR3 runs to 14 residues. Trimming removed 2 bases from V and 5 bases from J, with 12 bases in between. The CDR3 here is CASSPAGVQTEAFF. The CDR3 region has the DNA TGTGCCAGCTCACCAGCGGGGGTACAGACTGAAGCTTTCTTT.

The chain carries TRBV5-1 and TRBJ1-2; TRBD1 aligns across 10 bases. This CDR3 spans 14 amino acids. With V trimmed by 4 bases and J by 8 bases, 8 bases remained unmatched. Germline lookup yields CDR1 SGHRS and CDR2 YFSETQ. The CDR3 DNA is TGCGCCAGCAGCGCTACGGGACAGGGGACCGGCTACACCTTC. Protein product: CASSATGQGTGYTF.

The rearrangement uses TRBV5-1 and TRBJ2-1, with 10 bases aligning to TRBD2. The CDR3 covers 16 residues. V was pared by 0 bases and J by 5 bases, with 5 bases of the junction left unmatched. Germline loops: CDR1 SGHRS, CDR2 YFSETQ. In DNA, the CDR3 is TGCGCCAGCAGCTTGGCTAGCGGGAGCGGGGACAATGAGCAGTTCTTC. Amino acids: CASSLASGSGDNEQFF.

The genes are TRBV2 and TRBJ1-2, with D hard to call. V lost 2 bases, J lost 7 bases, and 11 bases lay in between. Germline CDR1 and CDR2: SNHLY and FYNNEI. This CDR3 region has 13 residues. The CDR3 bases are TGTGCCAGCAGTGAACGGGGTCGCGGTGGCTACACCTTC. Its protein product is CASSERGRGGYTF.

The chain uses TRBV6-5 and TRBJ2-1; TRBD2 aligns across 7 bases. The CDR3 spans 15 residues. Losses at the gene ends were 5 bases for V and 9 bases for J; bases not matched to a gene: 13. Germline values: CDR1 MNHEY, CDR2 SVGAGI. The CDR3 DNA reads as TGTGCCAGCAGTCCGGTCTGGGGGAGGGCGGGTGAGCAGTTCTTC. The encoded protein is CASSPVWGRAGEQFF.

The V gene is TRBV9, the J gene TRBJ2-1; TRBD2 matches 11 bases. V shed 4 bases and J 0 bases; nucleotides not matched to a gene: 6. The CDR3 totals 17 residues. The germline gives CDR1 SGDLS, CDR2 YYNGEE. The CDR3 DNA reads TGTGCCAGCAGCAGCGGGACTAGCGGTAGCTCCTACAATGAGCAGTTCTTC. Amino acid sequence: CASSSGTSGSSYNEQFF.

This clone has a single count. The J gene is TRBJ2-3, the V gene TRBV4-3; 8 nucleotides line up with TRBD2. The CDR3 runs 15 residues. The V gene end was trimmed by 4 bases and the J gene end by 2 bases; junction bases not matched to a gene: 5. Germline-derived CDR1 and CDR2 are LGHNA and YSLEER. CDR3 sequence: CASSPGLAPTDTQYF. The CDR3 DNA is TGCGCCAGCAGCCCTGGACTAGCCCCCACAGATACGCAGTATTTT.

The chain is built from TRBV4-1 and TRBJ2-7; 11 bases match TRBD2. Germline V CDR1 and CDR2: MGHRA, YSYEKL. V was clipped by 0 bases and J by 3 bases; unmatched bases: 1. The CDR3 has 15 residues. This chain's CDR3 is CASSQETSGIYEQYF. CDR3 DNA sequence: TGCGCCAGCAGCCAAGAGACTAGCGGGATCTACGAGCAGTACTTC.

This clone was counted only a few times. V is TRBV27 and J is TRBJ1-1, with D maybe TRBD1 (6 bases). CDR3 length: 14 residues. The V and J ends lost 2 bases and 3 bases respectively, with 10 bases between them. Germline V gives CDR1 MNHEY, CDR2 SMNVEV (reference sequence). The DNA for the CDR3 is TGTGCCAGCAGTTTAAACAGGGCTTACACTGAAGCTTTCTTT. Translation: CASSLNRAYTEAFF.